The 2 T cell receptor beta chains below come from one sample, sequenced in a study of T cell changes during pregnancy in multiple sclerosis. Method: immunoSEQ multiplex PCR; TCRdb's copy keeps in-frame clones and lacks some. Counted here are more than 55,000 clones, around 93% occurring once; the ten biggest clones make up 3.6%. The sample consisted of peripheral blood, taken after pregnancy. These receptor sequences come from a female donor in good health, enrolled as a control in a pregnancy study.

The chain recombines TRBV19 with TRBJ1-2, with D possibly TRBD1 on 5 matching bases. The CDR3 covers 16 residues. Germline V gives CDR1 LNHDA, CDR2 SQIVND (reference sequence). Trimming left V 5 bases short and J 5 bases short, with 21 bases between. CDR3 sequence reads: CASSASTGHAGYGYTF. Here the CDR3 DNA reads TGTGCCAGTAGTGCGAGCACGGGCCATGCAGGGTATGGCTACACCTTC.

V usage is TRBV10-3 and J usage is TRBJ1-3; D unresolved. Deletions cut 7 bases from V and 2 bases from J, with 12 bases between. Germline lookup yields CDR1 ENHRY and CDR2 SYGVKD. The CDR3 loop spans 14 amino acids. In DNA form, the CDR3 reads TGTGCCATCACTGCCTCCGGGGCTGGAAACACCATATATTTT. It yields the protein CAITASGAGNTIYF.